This T cell receptor beta chain was sequenced during a study of beta chain features in type 1 diabetes. Expressed TCRB transcripts were sequenced because the isolated RNA had all been reverse transcribed beforehand. TCRdb's table, derived via immunoSEQ multiplex PCR, lists solely in-frame clones and lacks some. The table shows about 250,000 clones, with 13% to 15% occurring only once. This TCR derives from a woman between 40 and 55 years old in good health. Sequencing was carried out using naive CD4+ T cells from blood.

The CDR3 loop reads CAISEQGYGTDTQYF. Written as DNA, the CDR3 is TGTGCCATCAGTGAACAGGGGTATGGGACAGATACGCAGTATTTT. The V and J genes are TRBV10-3 and TRBJ2-3, with 7 nucleotides matching TRBD1. CDR1 and CDR2 (germline): ENHRY, SYGVKD. There are 15 residues in the CDR3. The junction had 6 bases not matched to a gene; V was cut back by 3 bases and J by 3 bases.